The 18 T cell receptor beta chains below were found in one sample sequenced in a study of CD8 T cells in ankylosing spondylitis. TCRdb ran MiXCR on the 5' RACE reads and lists one entry per CDR3 protein. Among about 140,000 distinct CDR3 sequences, roughly 8.4% were seen once, and the ten largest hold 6% to 8%. Sequences were obtained from synovial fluid, either unsorted or a sorted T cell fraction (not recorded which). These receptors came from a male donor with ankylosing spondylitis.

The V call is TRBV5-1, the J call TRBJ1-2, with D uncertain. CDR1 SGHRS and CDR2 YFSETQ come from the germline V gene. V lost 5 bases and J lost 8, with 16 bases in between. CDR3 length: 13 amino acids. The CDR3 DNA reads TGCGCCAGCAGTCTGGGCCTATCGGGGGGCTACACCTTC. Translated, it gives CASSLGLSGGYTF.

This clonotype came up many times. The chain uses TRBV20-1 and TRBJ2-5; TRBD2 aligns across 8 bases. The CDR3 is 14 residues long. Germline CDR1 DFQATT, CDR2 SNEGSKA (reference sequence). The CDR3 DNA reads TGCATCACCCGTCGGCGGGGGGATGGGGAGACCCAGTACTTC. It is translated as CITRRRGDGETQYF.

The rearrangement joins TRBV7-2 to TRBJ1-2, with D possibly matching TRBD1 (5 bases). Trimming cost V 8 bases and J 5 bases, with 6 bases left between them. The V gene's germline CDR1 is SGHTA and CDR2 FQGNSA. This CDR3 contains 10 residues. The DNA of the CDR3 is TGTGCCAGCGGGGGATATGGCTACACCTTC. Residues: CASGGYGYTF. The full variable domain, completed using reference TRBV7-2 and TRBJ1-2, is GAGVSQSPSNKVTEKGKDVELRCDPISGHTALYWYRQSLGQGLEFLIYFQGNSAPDKSGLPSDRFSAERTGGSVSTLTIQRTQQEDSAVYLCASGGYGYTFGSGTRLTVV.

This clonotype was seen many times. The CDR3 protein is CSVKNAMGSPTDTQYF. Written as DNA, the CDR3 is TGCAGCGTGAAGAATGCGATGGGGAGCCCCACAGATACGCAGTATTTT. V gene TRBV29-1 combines with J gene TRBJ2-3; maybe TRBD2 (5 bases). CDR3 length: 16 residues. V lost 6 bases, J lost 2 bases, and 21 bases lay in between. The germline CDR1 and CDR2 sequences are SQVTM and ANQGSEA.

This clonotype occurred a few times. The chain carries TRBV4-2 and TRBJ2-1; no definite D call. The germline CDR1 and CDR2 sequences are LGHNA and YNFKEQ. V lost 4 bases and J 0 bases, leaving 16 bases between the germline ends. CDR3 length equals 17 residues. The CDR3 here is CASSPRLAEFSYNEQFF. CDR3 in DNA: TGTGCCAGCAGCCCCCGTCTTGCGGAATTCTCCTACAATGAGCAGTTCTTC.

This clonotype showed up just a few times. The chain is built from TRBV7-9 and TRBJ2-7; tentative D call: TRBD2 (6 bases). This CDR3 contains 15 residues. V dropped 4 bases and J dropped 2 bases, with 15 bases sitting between them. CDR1 and CDR2 (germline): SEHNR, FQNEAQ (reference sequence). The CDR3 DNA reads TGTGCCAGCAGCTCCCGGGACTCCCTCGCCTACGAGCAGTACTTC. It yields the protein CASSSRDSLAYEQYF.

V usage is TRBV5-4 and J usage is TRBJ2-1; D might be TRBD2 (6 bases). The CDR3 has 14 amino acids. V was trimmed by 4 bases and J by 5 bases, leaving 13 bases between them. Germline V gene lookup returns CDR1 SGHNT and CDR2 YYREEE (reference sequence). The CDR3 region is CASSPGGGNNEQFF. The CDR3 DNA is TGTGCCAGCAGCCCCGGAGGCGGGAACAATGAGCAGTTCTTC.

This sequence joins TRBV4-3 and TRBJ1-1, with D unresolved. CDR1 is LGHNA and CDR2 is YSLEER in the germline V gene. Between the trimmed V and J ends, which lost 4 bases and 4 bases, there was a span of 16 bases. The CDR3 has 15 residues. CDR3 DNA sequence: TGCGCCAGCAGCCTGACGTGGAGGCCGGGCACTGAAGCTTTCTTT. Protein: CASSLTWRPGTEAFF.

This clonotype appeared a few times. This chain uses TRBV5-8 with TRBJ2-7, with TRBD1 identical over 7 bases. Losses at the gene ends were 0 bases for V and 9 bases for J; bases not matched to a gene: 6. The germline V gene encodes CDR1 SGHTS and CDR2 YDEGEE. The CDR3 runs to 13 residues. CDR3 in amino acids: CASSLVDRPGQYF. CDR3 nucleotides: TGTGCCAGCAGCTTGGTGGACAGGCCCGGGCAGTACTTC. The entire variable domain, with the rest obtained from reference TRBV5-8 and TRBJ2-7, is as follows: EAGVTQSPTHLIKTRGQQATLRCSPISGHTSVYWYQQALGLGLQFLLWYDEGEERNRGNFPPRFSGRQFPNYSSELNVNALELEDSALYLCASSLVDRPGQYFGPGTRLTVT.

At least ten counts were recorded for this clonotype. J is TRBJ1-5 and V is TRBV3-1, with TRBD1 as a possible D gene (6 bases). Germline lookup yields CDR1 LGHDT and CDR2 YNNKEL (reference sequence). The CDR3 length is 14 residues. V was trimmed by 5 bases and J by 7 bases, leaving 15 bases between them. As DNA, the CDR3 is TGTGCCAGCAGCTATACAGGGTTTGGCCAGCCCCAGCATTTT. This encodes CASSYTGFGQPQHF. Based on the CDR3 plus reference TRBV3-1 and TRBJ1-5, the full variable domain is DTAVSQTPKYLVTQMGNDKSIKCEQNLGHDTMYWYKQDSKKFLKIMFSYNNKELIINETVPNRFSPKSPDKAHLNLHINSLELGDSAVYFCASSYTGFGQPQHFGDGTRLSIL.

The V and J genes are TRBV9 and TRBJ1-2; no definite D call. Germline values: CDR1 SGDLS, CDR2 YYNGEE. V dropped 3 bases and J dropped 0 bases, with 9 bases sitting between them. The CDR3 runs 14 residues. CDR3 bases: TGTGCCAGCAGCGCAGACCCCACTAACTATGGCTACACCTTC. It encodes CASSADPTNYGYTF.

This clonotype showed up many times. V and J are TRBV27 and TRBJ2-7; possible D gene TRBD1, 6 bases. Trimming cost V 9 bases and J 5 bases, with 20 bases left between them. The CDR3 covers 14 residues. Looked up from germline, CDR1 is MNHEY and CDR2 is SMNVEV (reference sequence). The CDR3, as DNA: TGTGCCAGGGCTCTCCGGGACACCCTGGACGAGCAGTACTTC. Its protein product is CARALRDTLDEQYF.

The table lists this clonotype with many counts. This chain joins TRBV7-2 and TRBJ2-2; 7 bases are a match to TRBD2. V dropped 2 bases and J dropped 7; count of bases not matched to a gene: 4. The CDR3 spans 14 residues. Germline CDR1 SGHTA, CDR2 FQGNSA. The CDR3 DNA sequence: TGTGCCAGCAGCTTATTCCCGGGGGGCGGGGAGCTGTTTTTT. Amino acids: CASSLFPGGGELFF.

The gene calls are TRBV20-1 and TRBJ1-3; D remains ambiguous. Between the trimmed V and J ends, which lost 5 bases and 0 bases, there was a span of 11 bases. CDR1 and CDR2 from the germline V gene are DFQATT and SNEGSKA (reference sequence). This CDR3 contains 14 residues. In DNA form, the CDR3 reads TGCAGTGCTGGAGGTGGATACTCTGGAAACACCATATATTTT. This translates into CSAGGGYSGNTIYF.

At least ten counts were recorded for this clonotype. The rearrangement joins TRBV7-9 to TRBJ2-5; maybe TRBD2 (6 bases). Germline V CDR1 and CDR2: SEHNR, FQNEAQ (reference sequence). This CDR3 has 15 residues. V lost 8 bases, J lost 2 bases, and 18 bases lay in between. CDR3 region: CASASSGVEQETQYF. CDR3 nucleotide sequence: TGTGCCAGCGCCTCCTCGGGGGTAGAACAAGAGACCCAGTACTTC.

This clonotype occurred a few times. The V call is TRBV18, the J call TRBJ2-4, with TRBD1 matching 7 bases. Looked up from germline, CDR1 is KGHSH and CDR2 is LQKENI. The CDR3 spans 14 residues. The V gene end was trimmed by 3 bases and the J gene end by 4 bases; junction bases not matched to a gene: 3. CDR3 protein: CASSPDRAKNIQYF. The DNA for the CDR3 is TGTGCCAGCTCACCCGACAGGGCAAAAAACATTCAGTACTTC.

This clonotype was found many times. V gene TRBV4-3 combines with J gene TRBJ2-1, with D hard to call. This CDR3 contains 14 residues. Germline V gene data show CDR1 as LGHNA and CDR2 as YSLEER. V lost 0 bases and J lost 6, with 9 bases in between. In nucleotides, the CDR3 is TGCGCCAGCAGCCAAGATAGAGCTATCAATGAGCAGTTCTTC. Protein product: CASSQDRAINEQFF.

This clonotype showed up just a few times. One end of the junction is discordant with germline, which a read error may explain. This rearrangement joins TRBV4-2 to TRBJ2-7, with a tentative D call TRBD1 (5 bases). This CDR3 spans 11 amino acids. Germline CDR1 reads LGHNA; CDR2 reads YNFKEQ. The CDR3 DNA is TGTGCCAGCAGCCAAGAGTCCAGGGTAAACTTC. Translation gives CASSQESRVNF.